This TCR beta chain was retrieved from a study of blood T cell repertoires in COVID-19. The overall study: The analysed material was cDNA or gDNA that came from T cells, B-cell-depleted T cells, or PBMCs.

Per the germline V gene, CDR1 is MNHNY and CDR2 is SVGAGI (reference sequence). The CDR3 extends over 16 amino acids. V trimming: 2 bases; J trimming: 7 bases; junction bases outside the gene matches: 7. Original handling: Cell counts per sample came from amplifying reference gene primers. Libraries were prepared by immunoSEQ multiplex PCR; TCRdb keeps only in-frame clonotypes and omits some of them. V and J calls plus clone size are reproduced from that table; the DNA served to infer D and trimming. The data show some 370,000 clones, more than 80% seen once. The sequenced sample was peripheral blood. The chain couples TRBV6-6 to TRBJ2-2, with TRBD2 matching 10 bases. The source of this sequence is a man in his forties with acute or convalescent COVID-19. CDR3 nucleotides: TGTGCCAGCAGTTACCTTGGGGCTAGCGGGGGCGGGGAGCTGTTTTTT. Amino acid sequence: CASSYLGASGGGELFF.